One sample yielded the 28 T cell receptor beta chains listed below, sequenced in a study of PD-L1 blockade in urothelial cancer. The time point denotes: peripheral blood 6 weeks after treatment start. The assay was immunoSEQ multiplex PCR, and TCRdb's table has in-frame clones only and misses some. This table holds about 110,000 clones, approximately 90% found once. Source: PBMCs, taken around atezolizumab (anti-PD-L1) treatment. The origin of the receptors is a man in his 60s with urothelial cancer.

This chain joins TRBV5-1 and TRBJ2-1; 9 bases line up with TRBD1. The CDR3 sequence is 15 residues long. V dropped 0 bases and J dropped 6; count of bases not matched to a gene: 4. In germline, CDR1 is SGHRS, CDR2 YFSETQ. The CDR3 region is CASSLGDRDLNEQFF. CDR3 nucleotide sequence: TGCGCCAGCAGCTTGGGGGACAGGGACCTCAATGAGCAGTTCTTC.

The chain couples TRBV5-4 to TRBJ2-1; perhaps TRBD2 as D (7 bases). Germline V gene lookup returns CDR1 SGHNT and CDR2 YYREEE (reference sequence). Trimming took 0 bases from V and 1 from J, leaving 11 bases between them. The CDR3 extends over 16 amino acids. The CDR3, as DNA: TGTGCCAGCAGCTTGGGGGCGGGGGCGTCCTACAATGAGCAGTTCTTC. It translates to CASSLGAGASYNEQFF.

The J gene is TRBJ2-1, the V gene TRBV10-3; D may be TRBD2 (6 bases). In germline, CDR1 is ENHRY, CDR2 SYGVKD. Between the trimmed V and J ends, which lost 6 bases and 5 bases, there was a span of 23 bases. The CDR3 has 17 residues. The CDR3, as DNA: TGTGCCATCAGACAAACTACGGGGGACTTCAAAAACAATGAGCAGTTCTTC. Encoded protein: CAIRQTTGDFKNNEQFF.

The rearrangement uses TRBV18 and TRBJ2-1, with TRBD1 as a possible D gene (6 bases). Germline CDR1 and CDR2: KGHSH and LQKENI. The ends were cut back, 3 bases at V and 0 bases at J, with 9 bases in the middle. The length of the CDR3 is 15 residues. The CDR3: CASSPARGSYNEQFF. The DNA of the CDR3 is TGTGCCAGCTCACCGGCCAGGGGCTCCTACAATGAGCAGTTCTTC.

The chain links TRBV4-2 to TRBJ2-1; 8 bases are shared with TRBD2. Per germline, CDR1 LGHNA and CDR2 YNFKEQ. V trimming: 1 base; J trimming: 0 bases; junction bases outside the gene matches: 2. The CDR3 is 16 amino acids. CDR3 DNA sequence: TGTGCCAGCAGCCAAGCCGGGGGGGCCTCCTACAATGAGCAGTTCTTC. Its protein is CASSQAGGASYNEQFF.

The V gene is TRBV19, the J gene TRBJ2-3; 9 positions match TRBD2. V lost 2 bases and J lost 1; bases outside the gene matches: 1. This CDR3 contains 15 residues. Germline CDR1 and CDR2: LNHDA and SQIVND (reference sequence). The DNA for the CDR3 is TGTGCCAGTAGTATAATAGCGGGGGGCACAGATACGCAGTATTTT. As protein: CASSIIAGGTDTQYF.

The chain employs TRBV9 and TRBJ1-1, with 8 bases that match TRBD1. This CDR3 is built from 14 residues. V shed 4 bases, J shed 1 base, and the junction held 3 bases outside the gene matches. Germline V gene lookup returns CDR1 SGDLS and CDR2 YYNGEE. The CDR3 DNA reads as TGTGCCAGCAGCAAAGGACAGGGGAACACTGAAGCTTTCTTT. Translation gives CASSKGQGNTEAFF. Together with reference TRBV9 and TRBJ1-1, the CDR3 gives the full variable domain: DSGVTQTPKHLITATGQRVTLRCSPRSGDLSVYWYQQSLDQGLQFLIQYYNGEERAKGNILERFSAQQFPDLHSELNLSSLELGDSALYFCASSKGQGNTEAFFGQGTRLTVV.

The rearrangement links TRBV5-1 to TRBJ2-1, with 8 bases identical to TRBD1. In germline, CDR1 is SGHRS, CDR2 YFSETQ. V shed 2 bases, J shed 8 bases, and the junction held 12 bases outside the gene matches. This CDR3 spans 16 amino acids. CDR3 protein: CASSFLPTGAVDEQFF. The CDR3 DNA is TGCGCCAGCAGCTTCCTCCCGACAGGGGCTGTCGATGAGCAGTTCTTC.

The rearrangement joins TRBV11-2 to TRBJ1-2, with 7 bases fitting TRBD1. This CDR3 region has 14 residues. Germline values: CDR1 SGHAT, CDR2 FQNNGV. J gave up 4 bases and V 0 bases, and 2 bases lay outside the gene matches. The CDR3 bases are TGTGCCAGCAGCTTAGAGCCAGGGGGCTATGGCTACACCTTC. It is translated as CASSLEPGGYGYTF.

This chain uses TRBV7-2 with TRBJ1-5; 7 nucleotides align to TRBD1. The V and J ends lost 5 bases and 8 bases, in that order; junction bases with no gene match: 6. The CDR3 is made up of 13 amino acids. The germline V gene has CDR1 SGHTA and CDR2 FQGNSA. CDR3 nucleotides: TGTGCCAGCAGCCCAGACAGGGCAAAGCCCCAGCATTTT. Protein sequence: CASSPDRAKPQHF.

The chain uses TRBV11-2 and TRBJ2-2; D is perhaps TRBD1 (6 bases). The V end was cut by 4 bases, the J end by 6 bases, with 18 bases between. Germline V gene lookup returns CDR1 SGHAT and CDR2 FQNNGV. The CDR3 loop spans 16 amino acids. This chain's CDR3 is CASSSAYRDGSGELFF. The CDR3 nucleotides read TGTGCCAGCAGCTCAGCGTACAGGGATGGGTCCGGGGAGCTGTTTTTT.

This sequence joins TRBV30 and TRBJ1-4; possible D gene TRBD1, 5 bases. This CDR3 is built from 12 residues. V dropped 6 bases and J dropped 8 bases, with 13 bases sitting between them. The germline V gene has CDR1 GTSNPN and CDR2 SVGIG (reference sequence). The CDR3 here is CACRVFGEKLFF. DNA of the CDR3: TGTGCCTGCAGGGTATTTGGAGAAAAACTGTTTTTT.

The CDR3 is CASSSPLTGGLQYF. In DNA, the CDR3 is TGCGCCAGCAGCTCACCGCTGACAGGGGGGCTCCAGTACTTC. The chain couples TRBV5-1 to TRBJ2-7, with 9 bases fitting TRBD1. Germline CDR1 reads SGHRS; CDR2 reads YFSETQ. Losses at the gene ends were 3 bases for V and 10 bases for J; bases not matched to a gene: 11. The CDR3 contains 14 residues.

The chain uses TRBV6-6 and TRBJ1-1, with D tentatively TRBD1 (5 bases). The germline V gene has CDR1 MNHNY and CDR2 SVGAGI (reference sequence). CDR3 length equals 12 residues. Between the trimmed V and J ends, which lost 2 bases and 6 bases, there was a span of 7 bases. The CDR3 is CASSYRGAEAFF. The CDR3 DNA is TGTGCCAGCAGTTACAGGGGCGCTGAAGCTTTCTTT.

V and J are TRBV6-1 and TRBJ2-7, with D possibly TRBD2 on 6 matching bases. This CDR3 contains 15 residues. The germline gives CDR1 MNHNS, CDR2 SASEGT. The V end lost 0 bases, the J end lost 3 bases, and 12 bases lay between the germline ends. The CDR3 DNA reads as TGTGCCAGCAGTGAAGCGTTTCAGGGAGGCTACGAGCAGTACTTC. Encoded protein: CASSEAFQGGYEQYF.

The chain has TRBV30 and TRBJ1-2; the D gene is possibly TRBD1 (5 bases). Trimming removed 4 bases at V and 8 bases at J, with 17 bases between. Looked up from germline, CDR1 is GTSNPN and CDR2 is SVGIG (reference sequence). The length of the CDR3 is 13 residues. The CDR3: CAWTRMDIVGYTF. Written as DNA, the CDR3 is TGTGCCTGGACTAGGATGGACATCGTGGGCTACACCTTC.

About this clone: The junction departs from germline at one end; a sequencing error may be responsible. The rearrangement uses TRBV11-2 and TRBJ1-5; no definite D call. This CDR3 comprises 15 residues. Germline-derived CDR1 and CDR2 are SGHAT and FQNNGV. The CDR3 bases are TGTGCCAGCAGCCTAGAGGGCGAGAGCAATCAGCCCCAGCATTTT. This encodes CASSLEGESNQPQHF.

The J gene is TRBJ2-5, the V gene TRBV6-5; the match to TRBD1 covers 9 bases. This CDR3 has 15 residues. Germline values: CDR1 MNHEY, CDR2 SVGAGI. Losses at the gene ends were 6 bases for V and 5 bases for J; bases not matched to a gene: 10. The CDR3 region is CASSPLTGGSETQYF. CDR3 DNA: TGTGCCAGCAGCCCCCTGACAGGGGGGTCGGAGACCCAGTACTTC.

The gene calls are TRBV28 and TRBJ1-2; perhaps TRBD1 as D (5 bases). V shed 2 bases and J shed 9 bases, with 10 bases lying between them. The length of the CDR3 is 12 residues. In germline, CDR1 is MDHEN, CDR2 SYDVKM. The CDR3 loop reads CASSLGRASYTF. The CDR3 nucleotides read TGTGCCAGCAGTTTAGGCAGGGCCAGCTACACCTTC.

The V gene is TRBV5-1, the J gene TRBJ2-1; a weak D match, TRBD2 (7 bases). This CDR3 spans 15 amino acids. With 0 bases removed from V and 4 bases from J, the gap between germline ends came to 11 bases. CDR1 and CDR2 from the germline V gene are SGHRS and YFSETQ. For the CDR3, the DNA is TGCGCCAGCAGCTTGGGCGGGGGCCTTTACAATGAGCAGTTCTTC. This translates into CASSLGGGLYNEQFF.

The genes are TRBV20-1 and TRBJ2-1, with D tentatively TRBD2 (6 bases). Trimming removed 8 bases at V and 11 bases at J, with 16 bases between. The CDR3 has 11 amino acids. From germline, CDR1 is DFQATT and CDR2 SNEGSKA (reference sequence). The CDR3 loop reads CSSRGLAKQFF. As DNA, the CDR3 is TGCAGTAGCCGCGGGCTAGCGAAGCAGTTCTTC.

The CDR3 nucleotides read TGTGCCAGCAGTCGGAGGCAGGGGATTAATGAAAAACTGTTTTTT. Translation: CASSRRQGINEKLFF. V usage is TRBV7-8 and J usage is TRBJ1-4, with TRBD1 as a possible D gene (6 bases). This CDR3 is 15 amino acids long. In germline, CDR1 is SGHVS, CDR2 FQNEAQ. V shed 6 bases and J shed 4 bases, with 15 bases lying between them.

The chain uses TRBV27 and TRBJ2-1, with D unclear. Germline lookup yields CDR1 MNHEY and CDR2 SMNVEV (reference sequence). CDR3 length equals 15 residues. V lost 6 bases and J 0 bases, leaving 12 bases between the germline ends. The CDR3 sequence is CASRLPGSSYNEQFF. The CDR3 DNA reads TGTGCCAGCAGGTTACCAGGTTCCTCCTACAATGAGCAGTTCTTC.

J is TRBJ2-2 and V is TRBV7-3; 8 bases are a match to TRBD2. The V gene end was trimmed by 2 bases and the J gene end by 0 bases; junction bases not matched to a gene: 2. This CDR3 contains 16 residues. Germline V CDR1 and CDR2: SGHTA, FQGTGA. CDR3 sequence: CASSLSAGANTGELFF. CDR3 bases: TGTGCCAGCAGCTTATCAGCGGGGGCGAACACCGGGGAGCTGTTTTTT.

The chain recombines TRBV19 with TRBJ2-7; 9 positions agree with TRBD1. This CDR3 has 12 residues. Germline trimming cut 5 bases from V and 5 bases from J; bases unmatched to any gene: 1. Per the germline V gene, CDR1 is LNHDA and CDR2 is SQIVND (reference sequence). CDR3 DNA: TGTGCCAGTAGTCGGACAGGGGACGAGCAGTACTTC. Its protein product is CASSRTGDEQYF.

This clone is a singleton in its sample. The rearrangement joins TRBV9 to TRBJ2-1; 8 bases align to TRBD2. Looked up from germline, CDR1 is SGDLS and CDR2 is YYNGEE. CDR3 size: 15 residues. The V and J ends lost 4 bases and 10 bases, in that order; junction bases with no gene match: 13. Here the CDR3 DNA reads TGTGCCAGCAGCCTAAGCGGGGGTCCTTCCGGAGAGCAGTTCTTC. As protein: CASSLSGGPSGEQFF.

This CDR3 is CASSYGQGHQPQHF. The CDR3 nucleotides read TGTGCCAGCAGCTATGGACAGGGCCACCAGCCCCAGCATTTT. The chain links TRBV7-8 to TRBJ1-5; 8 bases fit TRBD1. Trimming at V came to 4 bases and at J to 7 bases, leaving 6 bases not matched to a gene. CDR1 is SGHVS and CDR2 is FQNEAQ in the germline V gene. The CDR3 runs 14 residues. The full variable domain, in which reference TRBV7-8 and TRBJ1-5 provide the parts outside the CDR3, is GAGVSQSPRYKVAKRGQDVALRCDPISGHVSLFWYQQALGQGPEFLTYFQNEAQLDKSGLPSDRFFAERPEGSVSTLKIQRTQQEDSAVYLCASSYGQGHQPQHFGDGTRLSIL.

This chain uses TRBV11-2 with TRBJ2-5; D call uncertain. The CDR3 is 13 residues long. Germline loops: CDR1 SGHAT, CDR2 FQNNGV. V was clipped by 1 base and J by 1 base, with 4 bases between them. The DNA for the CDR3 is TGTGCCAGCAGCTTAGTTATCCAAGAGACCCAGTACTTC. Translation gives CASSLVIQETQYF.